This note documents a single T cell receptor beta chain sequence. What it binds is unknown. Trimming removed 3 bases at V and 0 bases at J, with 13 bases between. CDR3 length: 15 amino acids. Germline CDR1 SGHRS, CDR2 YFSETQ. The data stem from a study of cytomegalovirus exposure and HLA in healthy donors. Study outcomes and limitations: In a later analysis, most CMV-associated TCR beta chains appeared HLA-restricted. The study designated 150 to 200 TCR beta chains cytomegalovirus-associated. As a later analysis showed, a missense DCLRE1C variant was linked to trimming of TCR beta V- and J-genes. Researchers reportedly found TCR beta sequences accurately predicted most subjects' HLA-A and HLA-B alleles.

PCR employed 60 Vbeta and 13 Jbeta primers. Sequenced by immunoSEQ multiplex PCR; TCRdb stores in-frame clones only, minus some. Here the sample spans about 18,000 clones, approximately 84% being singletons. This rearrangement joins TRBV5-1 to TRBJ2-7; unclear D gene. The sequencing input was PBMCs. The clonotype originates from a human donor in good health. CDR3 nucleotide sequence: TGCGCCAGCAGCTCGGCCCCAGGCAGCTCCTACGAGCAGTACTTC. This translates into CASSSAPGSSYEQYF.